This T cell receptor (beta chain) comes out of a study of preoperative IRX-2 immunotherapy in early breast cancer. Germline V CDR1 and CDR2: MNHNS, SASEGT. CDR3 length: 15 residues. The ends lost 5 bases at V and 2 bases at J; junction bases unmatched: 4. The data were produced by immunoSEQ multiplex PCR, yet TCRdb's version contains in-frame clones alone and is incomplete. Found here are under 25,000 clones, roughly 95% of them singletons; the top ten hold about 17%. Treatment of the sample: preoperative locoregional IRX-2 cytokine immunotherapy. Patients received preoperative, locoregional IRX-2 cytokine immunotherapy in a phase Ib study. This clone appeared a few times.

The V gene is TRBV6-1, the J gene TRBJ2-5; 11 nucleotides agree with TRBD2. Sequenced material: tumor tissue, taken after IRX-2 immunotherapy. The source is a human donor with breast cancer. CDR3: CASSQLAGVQETQYF. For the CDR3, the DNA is TGTGCCAGCAGTCAACTAGCGGGAGTTCAAGAGACCCAGTACTTC.